This TCR beta chain was observed in a study of vaccination effects on CD4 cells after COVID-19. In regard to this clone: Its matching antigen is unknown.

Clones were sequenced by immunoSEQ multiplex PCR, and TCRdb holds only the in-frame ones, with some missing. The table has some 61,000 clones, about 80% seen once; the top ten hold roughly 0.94%. Trimming removed 7 bases from V and 8 bases from J, with 15 bases in between. The CDR3 length is 13 residues. The germline CDR1 and CDR2 sequences are LGHNT and FRNRAP. Pools of viral peptides were used by the ViraFEST assay to expand antigen-specific CD4+ T cells ahead of sequencing. Researchers isolated CD4+ T cells once approximately eleven days of culture had elapsed. Participants received two doses of either the BNT162b2 or mRNA-1273 vaccine.

This TCR was sampled from a human donor who received a COVID-19 vaccine. The chain uses TRBV12-5 and TRBJ2-1; D is undetermined. The specimen comprised CD4+ T cells from PBMCs cultured with HCoV-OC43 spike peptides, sampled after COVID-19 vaccination. Subset denoted: HCoV-OC43 spike overlapping peptide pool stimulation. The CDR3 is CASAKRPDDEQFF. The CDR3 nucleotides read TGTGCTAGTGCGAAACGGCCCGACGATGAGCAGTTCTTC.